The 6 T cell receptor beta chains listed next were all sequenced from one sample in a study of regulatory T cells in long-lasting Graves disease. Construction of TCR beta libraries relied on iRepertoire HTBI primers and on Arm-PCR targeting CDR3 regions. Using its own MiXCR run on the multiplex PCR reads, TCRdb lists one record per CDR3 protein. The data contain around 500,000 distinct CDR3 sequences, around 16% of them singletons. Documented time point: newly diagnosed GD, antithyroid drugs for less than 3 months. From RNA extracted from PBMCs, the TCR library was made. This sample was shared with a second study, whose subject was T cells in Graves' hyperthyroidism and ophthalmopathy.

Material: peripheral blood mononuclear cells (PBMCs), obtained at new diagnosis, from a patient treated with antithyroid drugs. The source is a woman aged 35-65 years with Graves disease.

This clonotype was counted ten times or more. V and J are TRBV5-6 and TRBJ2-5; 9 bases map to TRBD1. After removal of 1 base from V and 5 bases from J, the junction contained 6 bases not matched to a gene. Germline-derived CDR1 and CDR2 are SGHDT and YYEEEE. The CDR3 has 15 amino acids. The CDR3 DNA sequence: TGTGCCAGCAGCTTGAAGACAGGGGGTCCGGAGACCCAGTACTTC. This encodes CASSLKTGGPETQYF.

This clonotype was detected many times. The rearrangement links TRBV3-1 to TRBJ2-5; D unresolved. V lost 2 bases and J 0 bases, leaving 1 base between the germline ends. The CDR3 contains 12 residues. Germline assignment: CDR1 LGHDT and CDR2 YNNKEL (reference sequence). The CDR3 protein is CASSQNQETQYF. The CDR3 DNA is TGTGCCAGCAGCCAAAACCAAGAGACCCAGTACTTC.

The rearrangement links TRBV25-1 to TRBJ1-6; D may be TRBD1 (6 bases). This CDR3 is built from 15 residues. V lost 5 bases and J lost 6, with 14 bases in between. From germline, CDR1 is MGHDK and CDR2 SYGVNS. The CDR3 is CASSPKGTTNSPLHF. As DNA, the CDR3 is TGTGCCAGCAGTCCGAAGGGGACAACTAATTCACCCCTCCACTTT.

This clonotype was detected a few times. This CDR3 is CASSLTDPTEAFF. CDR3 DNA: TGCGCCAGCAGCTTAACCGATCCCACTGAAGCTTTCTTT. V gene TRBV5-1 combines with J gene TRBJ1-1; D is undetermined. The CDR3 is 13 residues long. CDR1 and CDR2 (germline): SGHRS, YFSETQ. V was trimmed by 2 bases and J by 4 bases, leaving 9 bases between them.

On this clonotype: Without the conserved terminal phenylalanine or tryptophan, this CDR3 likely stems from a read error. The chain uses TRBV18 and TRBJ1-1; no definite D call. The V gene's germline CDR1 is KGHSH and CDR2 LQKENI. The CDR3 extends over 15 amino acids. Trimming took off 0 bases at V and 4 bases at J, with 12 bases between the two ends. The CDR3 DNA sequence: TGTGCCAGCTCACCACCTGGACGGACCCGCACTGAAGCTTTCCTT. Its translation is CASSPPGRTRTEAFL.

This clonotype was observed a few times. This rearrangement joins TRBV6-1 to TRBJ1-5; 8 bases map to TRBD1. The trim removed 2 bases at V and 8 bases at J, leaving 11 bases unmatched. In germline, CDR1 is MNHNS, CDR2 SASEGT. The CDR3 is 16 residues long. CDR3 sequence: CASSELVQGVSKPQHF. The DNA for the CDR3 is TGTGCCAGCAGTGAATTAGTACAGGGGGTCAGTAAGCCCCAGCATTTT.